Presented here are 7 T cell receptor beta chains from one specimen sequenced in a study of T cell responses to AZD1222 COVID-19 vaccine. Clones were read by immunoSEQ multiplex PCR, and TCRdb kept only the in-frame ones, dropping some. The sample holds 100,000 or so clones, over 75% seen once. This sample comprised peripheral blood, obtained on day 0 of AZD1222 vaccination. These receptors all come from an adult in good health.

This clone was seen only a few times. The gene calls are TRBV24-1 and TRBJ1-4; 7 bases agree with TRBD1. Germline V CDR1 and CDR2: KGHDR, SFDVKD. Trimming at V came to 3 bases and at J to 8 bases, leaving 5 bases not matched to a gene. The CDR3 sequence is 14 residues long. CDR3 sequence: CATSDAGTEEKLFF. CDR3 nucleotides: TGTGCCACCAGTGATGCCGGGACAGAAGAAAAACTGTTTTTT.

V and J are TRBV28 and TRBJ1-1; D is ambiguous. The CDR3 is 12 residues long. CDR1 and CDR2 (germline): MDHEN, SYDVKM. Deletions cut 3 bases from V and 3 bases from J, with 5 bases between. The CDR3 spells CASSFPYTEAFF. The CDR3 DNA is TGTGCCAGCAGTTTTCCTTACACTGAAGCTTTCTTT.

The V gene is TRBV7-2, the J gene TRBJ1-1, with D perhaps matching TRBD1 (5 bases). Trimming cost V 7 bases and J 1 base, with 19 bases left between them. This CDR3 has 16 amino acids. Germline CDR1 is SGHTA and CDR2 is FQGNSA. The CDR3 DNA is TGTGCCAGCACCCCTCAGGTGGGGGTTAGGAACACTGAAGCTTTCTTT. Encoded protein: CASTPQVGVRNTEAFF.

This chain uses TRBV4-1 with TRBJ1-2; D unresolved. Trimming removed 3 bases at V and 1 base at J, with 9 bases between. CDR3 length: 14 amino acids. Per germline, CDR1 MGHRA and CDR2 YSYEKL. The CDR3 reads CASSQPQSNYGYTF. Here the CDR3 DNA reads TGCGCCAGCAGCCAGCCCCAGAGTAACTATGGCTACACCTTC.

The chain carries TRBV6-5 and TRBJ2-5; 16 bases line up with TRBD2. Germline CDR1 and CDR2: MNHEY and SVGAGI. V dropped 2 bases and J dropped 4; count of bases not matched to a gene: 1. CDR3 length: 16 amino acids. The DNA for the CDR3 is TGTGCCAGCAGTTACGGGACTAGCGGGGGGGGAGAGACCCAGTACTTC. Protein product: CASSYGTSGGGETQYF.

The V gene is TRBV28, the J gene TRBJ2-7; a weak D match, TRBD1 (6 bases). The CDR3 is 15 amino acids. The germline gives CDR1 MDHEN, CDR2 SYDVKM. The V and J ends lost 6 bases and 3 bases respectively, with 18 bases between them. The CDR3 sequence is CASSSLATGGYEQYF. For the CDR3, the DNA is TGTGCCAGCAGCTCACTGGCGACAGGAGGCTACGAGCAGTACTTC.

This clone was seen a handful of times. This chain joins TRBV6-1 and TRBJ2-3, with unresolved D. This CDR3 comprises 13 residues. Germline CDR1 reads MNHNS; CDR2 reads SASEGT. V lost 1 base, J lost 8 bases, and 10 bases lay in between. The CDR3 nucleotides read TGTGCCAGCAGTGAAGGGACCCCCTTTACGCAGTATTTT. Translated, it gives CASSEGTPFTQYF.